The next 4 T cell receptor beta chains were all read from a single sample in a study of blood T cell repertoires in COVID-19. Clones were sequenced by immunoSEQ multiplex PCR, and TCRdb holds only the in-frame ones, with some missing. The sample consists of under 200,000 clones, around 77% of them appearing once. Specimen: peripheral blood. The receptors were sampled from a man in his sixties or seventies with active or convalescent COVID-19.

The chain links TRBV4-3 to TRBJ2-3; 11 bases align to TRBD1. The CDR3 runs to 17 residues. From germline, CDR1 is LGHNA and CDR2 YSLEER. V lost 0 bases to trimming and J lost 2 bases; unmatched junction nucleotides: 4. The CDR3 reads CASSQEVGQGATDTQYF. CDR3 in DNA: TGCGCCAGCAGCCAAGAGGTCGGACAGGGGGCCACAGATACGCAGTATTTT.

The CDR3 sequence: CASSHLQGTLDTIYF. The CDR3 coding sequence is TGCGCCAGCAGCCACCTACAGGGGACTTTGGACACCATATATTTT. The chain joins TRBV4-1 to TRBJ1-3; 7 bases agree with TRBD1. The CDR3 totals 15 residues. The trim removed 3 bases at V and 8 bases at J, leaving 10 bases unmatched. Germline V gene sequence: CDR1 MGHRA, CDR2 YSYEKL.

This chain uses TRBV7-9 with TRBJ2-2, with TRBD2 matching 9 bases. V shed 7 bases, J shed 1 base, and the junction held 4 bases outside the gene matches. The V gene's germline CDR1 is SEHNR and CDR2 FQNEAQ (reference sequence). This CDR3 has 15 amino acids. CDR3 in amino acids: CASTETSGNTGELFF. CDR3 nucleotide sequence: TGTGCCAGCACCGAGACTAGCGGGAACACCGGGGAGCTGTTTTTT.

V and J are TRBV7-9 and TRBJ2-5; 9 positions match TRBD2. Germline lookup yields CDR1 SEHNR and CDR2 FQNEAQ (reference sequence). With V trimmed by 2 bases and J by 4 bases, 5 bases remained unmatched. This CDR3 spans 15 amino acids. CDR3 coding DNA: TGTGCCAGCAGCTTAAGGACTAGCGACCGAGAGACCCAGTACTTC. Translated: CASSLRTSDRETQYF.